This is a list of T cell receptor beta chains from one sample in a study of blood T cell repertoires in COVID-19. Produced via immunoSEQ multiplex PCR; TCRdb's table is partial and in-frame only. The table lists under 50,000 clones, roughly 89% of them singletons, with under 8.5% in the top ten. The sequencing sample was made of peripheral blood. The receptors stem from a man aged 65 to 85 with active COVID-19. Each CDR3 is given with its conserved first and last residue. The D gene is left open where the match is weak. Clone size, where shown, is once, few, many, or a class for clones that have expanded.

size: NA; V: TRBV2; D: NA; J: TRBJ1-5; DNA: TGTGCCAGCAGTGCCGAGGGGGGGGTAAGACAGCCCCAGCATTTT; CDR3: CASSAEGGVRQPQHF
size: NA; V: TRBV6-5; D: TRBD2; J: TRBJ2-4; DNA: TGTGCCAGCAGTTCCTCCAAGCGGGGGGCCAAAAACATTCAGTACTTC; CDR3: CASSSSKRGAKNIQYF
size: few; V: TRBV11-2; D: TRBD2; J: TRBJ2-3; DNA: TGTGCCAGCAGCTTAGAGCCTAGCGGGGGCCCAGATACGCAGTATTTT; CDR3: CASSLEPSGGPDTQYF
size: once; V: TRBV7-3; D: TRBD2; J: TRBJ2-3; DNA: TGTGCCAGCAGCTTGGGACTAGCGGGGGGAGATACGCAGTATTTT; CDR3: CASSLGLAGGDTQYF
size: NA; V: TRBV19; D: TRBD1; J: TRBJ2-2; DNA: TGTGCCAGTAGAGACAGGGGGCAAACCGGGGAGCTGTTTTTT; CDR3: CASRDRGQTGELFF
size: NA; V: TRBV21-1; D: NA; J: TRBJ2-7; DNA: TGTGCCAGCAGCGGACGGACAGCCTTATGGCGCGAGCAGTACTTC; CDR3: CASSGRTALWREQYF
size: NA; V: TRBV9; D: TRBD2; J: TRBJ2-5; DNA: TGTGCCAGCAGCGTAGAGGCTAGCGGGGACCAAGAGACCCAGTACTTC; CDR3: CASSVEASGDQETQYF
size: NA; V: TRBV7-2; D: NA; J: TRBJ2-3; DNA: TGTGCCAGCACCTTCCGGGGGGCGAATACGCAGTATTTT; CDR3: CASTFRGANTQYF
size: NA; V: TRBV28; D: TRBD1; J: TRBJ1-2; DNA: TGTGCCAGCAGTCCGCTCGACAGGGGGAATGGCTACACCTTC; CDR3: CASSPLDRGNGYTF
size: NA; V: TRBV30; D: NA; J: TRBJ1-4; DNA: TGTGCCTGGGGACGGAGCCTTCAAGTACTGTTTTTT; CDR3: CAWGRSLQVLFF
size: NA; V: TRBV30; D: NA; J: TRBJ2-7; DNA: TGTGCCTGGAACGTAGGGGGTGCCGGCGAGCAGTACTTC; CDR3: CAWNVGGAGEQYF
size: NA; V: TRBV18; D: NA; J: TRBJ1-3; DNA: TGTGCCAGCTCACCGGCCCTTTTGACTGGAAACACCATATATTTT; CDR3: CASSPALLTGNTIYF
size: NA; V: TRBV27; D: NA; J: TRBJ1-6; DNA: TGTGCCAGCAGTTCAGGCAGTTCACCCCTCCACTTT; CDR3: CASSSGSSPLHF
size: NA; V: TRBV5-4; D: TRBD1; J: TRBJ1-2; DNA: TGTGCCAGCAGCAAAGACACAGGGGTTAACTATGGCTACACCTTC; CDR3: CASSKDTGVNYGYTF
size: NA; V: TRBV14; D: NA; J: TRBJ2-1; DNA: TGTGCCAGCAGCCAGCTTCCTGGCCTCGATTTTACTGAGCAGTTCTTC; CDR3: CASSQLPGLDFTEQFF
size: NA; V: TRBV19; D: NA; J: TRBJ2-2; DNA: TGTGCCAGTAGTGGAAGAGGAAGGACAGCCTCGCTGGACACCGGGGAGCTGTTTTTT; CDR3: CASSGRGRTASLDTGELFF
size: NA; V: TRBV12-3/TRBV12-4; D: TRBD1; J: TRBJ2-2; DNA: TGTGCCAGCAAAAGGGGGCCCGGGGAGCTGTTTTTT; CDR3: CASKRGPGELFF
size: NA; V: TRBV5-1; D: TRBD2; J: TRBJ2-3; DNA: TGCGCCAGCACGCTTTCACTAGCGGGGGGAAGCACAGATACGCAGTATTTT; CDR3: CASTLSLAGGSTDTQYF
size: once; V: TRBV24-1; D: NA; J: TRBJ2-2; DNA: TGTGCCACCAGTGATTTCACAGAAAACACCGGGGAGCTGTTTTTT; CDR3: CATSDFTENTGELFF
size: NA; V: TRBV7-6; D: TRBD2; J: TRBJ2-5; DNA: TGTGCCAGCAGCTTGACTAGCGGGGCGACACGGGAGACCCAGTACTTC; CDR3: CASSLTSGATRETQYF
size: NA; V: TRBV7-2; D: TRBD1; J: TRBJ2-7; DNA: TGTGCCAGCAGCATGGACAGGGGCCCCATTGAGCAGTACTTC; CDR3: CASSMDRGPIEQYF
size: NA; V: TRBV10-3; D: NA; J: TRBJ2-4; DNA: TGTGCCATCAGTGAGACAGGGATCCGAGCCAAAAACATTCAGTACTTC; CDR3: CAISETGIRAKNIQYF
size: NA; V: TRBV7-8; D: NA; J: TRBJ1-3; DNA: TGTGCCAGCAGCTTAGCAACGGCAGGAGGAAACACCATATATTTT; CDR3: CASSLATAGGNTIYF
size: NA; V: TRBV6-2/TRBV6-3; D: NA; J: TRBJ1-5; DNA: TGTGCCAGCAGTTTAGGCTTGGGGCAGCTCCGTGAACCCCAGCATTTT; CDR3: CASSLGLGQLREPQHF
size: NA; V: TRBV30; D: NA; J: TRBJ1-5; DNA: TGTGCCTTGAGGACAGCTTACAATCAGCCCCAGCATTTT; CDR3: CALRTAYNQPQHF
size: NA; V: TRBV4-1; D: TRBD1; J: TRBJ1-6; DNA: TGCGCCAGCAGCTCCCAGGGGGATTCACCCCTCCACTTT; CDR3: CASSSQGDSPLHF
size: NA; V: TRBV7-2; D: TRBD2; J: TRBJ2-3; DNA: TGTGCCAGCAGCGCGGTCCGAGCGGGGACAGATACGCAGTATTTT; CDR3: CASSAVRAGTDTQYF
size: once; V: TRBV11-2; D: NA; J: TRBJ2-2; DNA: TGTGCCAGCAGCTTAATTAGTGGACAGAAACTCACCGGGGAGCTGTTTTTT; CDR3: CASSLISGQKLTGELFF
size: once; V: TRBV5-4; D: TRBD1; J: TRBJ2-3; DNA: TGTGCCAGCAGCTCGCCGGACAGGAAAAGCACAGATACGCAGTATTTT; CDR3: CASSSPDRKSTDTQYF
size: once; V: TRBV6-1; D: NA; J: TRBJ2-6; DNA: TGTGCCAGCAGTGAAGCCATACAGGGAGCTGGGGCCAACGTCCTGACTTTC; CDR3: CASSEAIQGAGANVLTF
size: NA; V: TRBV7-8; D: TRBD1; J: TRBJ2-7; DNA: TGTGCCAGCAGCTTCAGCAGGGGGCTTGCCTACGAGCAGTACTTC; CDR3: CASSFSRGLAYEQYF
size: NA; V: TRBV10-3; D: TRBD1; J: TRBJ1-5; DNA: TGTGCCATCAGTGATACTTCACAGGGGGCTGGTCAGCCCCAGCATTTT; CDR3: CAISDTSQGAGQPQHF
size: NA; V: TRBV27; D: TRBD1; J: TRBJ2-1; DNA: TGTGCCAGCACTCAACAGGGACAGGCCGGGAATGAGCAGTTCTTC; CDR3: CASTQQGQAGNEQFF
size: NA; V: TRBV7-2; D: TRBD1; J: TRBJ2-7; DNA: TGTGCCAGCAGCTTAGTAAGTGGACGGGACAGGGGCTACGAGCAGTACTTC; CDR3: CASSLVSGRDRGYEQYF
size: NA; V: TRBV6-5; D: TRBD1; J: TRBJ1-1; DNA: TGTGCCAGCAGTAAGTTAGGGACAGCCAACACTGAAGCTTTCTTT; CDR3: CASSKLGTANTEAFF
size: NA; V: TRBV4-1; D: NA; J: TRBJ2-3; DNA: TGCGCCAGCAGCCAAGATTCCGGTCTCAGCACAGATACGCAGTATTTT; CDR3: CASSQDSGLSTDTQYF
size: NA; V: TRBV7-2; D: NA; J: TRBJ2-5; DNA: TGTGCCAGCAGCTTAGGGGCGCAACTTCAAGAGACCCAGTACTTC; CDR3: CASSLGAQLQETQYF
size: NA; V: TRBV5-4; D: NA; J: TRBJ2-5; DNA: TGTGCCAGCAGCTTCCGGGATACCGAGACCCAGTACTTC; CDR3: CASSFRDTETQYF
size: NA; V: TRBV12-3/TRBV12-4; D: NA; J: TRBJ2-6; DNA: TGTGCCAGCCTACCCTCTGGGGCCAACGTCCTGACTTTC; CDR3: CASLPSGANVLTF
size: NA; V: TRBV7-6; D: TRBD1; J: TRBJ1-4; DNA: TGTGCCAGCAGCTTCGGACAGGGGAATCGAAAACTGTTTTTT; CDR3: CASSFGQGNRKLFF